This is a list of T cell receptor beta chains from one sample in a study of cytomegalovirus exposure and HLA in healthy donors. Assay: immunoSEQ multiplex PCR; the TCRdb copy retains only in-frame clones and omits some. The sample comprises about 150,000 clones, around 57% of which are singletons, and about 1.8% rests with the top ten. Material: PBMCs. Receptors were obtained from a male donor in good health and CMV-seronegative. Each CDR3 is given with its conserved first and last residue. Fields, in order: J gene, clone size, D gene, V gene, CDR3 DNA, CDR3 protein. D genes are given only for firm matches. Clone size is not always given. Where it is, it says once, few, many or a class for expanded clones.

TRBJ2-3,.,TRBD2,TRBV7-2,TGTGCCAGCAGCTTAGAGGGGCGGGCTAGCGGGCGCGCAGATACGCAGTATTTT,CASSLEGRASGRADTQYF
TRBJ2-5,.,TRBD1,TRBV29-1,TGCAGCGTCCGACAGGGGGCGGGAGAGACCCAGTACTTC,CSVRQGAGETQYF
TRBJ2-1,.,TRBD2,TRBV11-3,TGTGCCAGCAGCCATGACGGCGGGGGGCCCTACAATGAGCAGTTCTTC,CASSHDGGGPYNEQFF
TRBJ1-4,.,TRBD1,TRBV11-2,TGTGCCAGCAGCTCCGGGACAGCAACTAATGAAAAACTGTTTTTT,CASSSGTATNEKLFF
TRBJ2-3,.,TRBD2,TRBV7-8,TGTGCCAGCAGTTGGAGGGGGACTAGGCGGAGTAGCACAGATACGCAGTATTTT,CASSWRGTRRSSTDTQYF
TRBJ1-2,.,.,TRBV7-2,TGTGCCAGCGCCTTTACTCCGTGGGGAGCCAACTATGGCTACACCTTC,CASAFTPWGANYGYTF
TRBJ1-6,.,.,TRBV11-2,TGTGCCAGCAGCGCGAGGGCGAATTCACCCCTCCACTTT,CASSARANSPLHF
TRBJ2-7,.,TRBD2,TRBV5-4,TGTGCCAGCAGCCGAAGCGGGGGGGTTCCCTACGAGCAGTACTTC,CASSRSGGVPYEQYF
TRBJ1-2,.,.,TRBV19,TGTGCCAGTAGTATACAAAGCTGGTGGAGGGACTATGGCTACACCTTC,CASSIQSWWRDYGYTF
TRBJ2-3,.,TRBD1,TRBV7-6,TGTGCCAGCAGCTCCATCAGGGGGTATGACACAGATACGCAGTATTTT,CASSSIRGYDTDTQYF
TRBJ2-3,.,TRBD2,TRBV2,TGTGCCAGCAGTTCTAACTGGCGGGGGGACACAGATACGCAGTATTTT,CASSSNWRGDTDTQYF
TRBJ1-1,.,TRBD1,TRBV5-6,TGTGCCAGCAGCCCCAACATTTACAGGGGAATGAACACTGAAGCTTTCTTT,CASSPNIYRGMNTEAFF
TRBJ1-1,.,.,TRBV5-1,TGCGCCAGCAGCTTGGCAACTAAGAACACTGAAGCTTTCTTT,CASSLATKNTEAFF
TRBJ2-6,.,TRBD1,TRBV30,TGTGCCTGGAGGGGAACAGGGGGTAGCTCTGGGGCCAACGTCCTGACTTTC,CAWRGTGGSSGANVLTF
TRBJ1-1,few,.,TRBV7-9,TGTGCCAGCAGCCCGTCGACAGTGGCAAACACTGAAGCTTTCTTT,CASSPSTVANTEAFF
TRBJ2-3,.,TRBD1,TRBV5-4,TGTGCCGGCAGCCGAGGACAGGTACCTCGAGATACGCAGTATTTT,CAGSRGQVPRDTQYF
TRBJ1-2,.,.,TRBV6-1,TGTGCCAGCAGTGAGGTCAGGGGCCCCTATGGCTACACCTTC,CASSEVRGPYGYTF
TRBJ2-1,.,.,TRBV4-3,TGCGCCAGCAGCCAAGAAATGACTAGTAAGCAGTTCTTC,CASSQEMTSKQFF
TRBJ2-1,.,TRBD2,TRBV9,TGTGCCAGCAGCGTAGGCCGCGGGGGGTACAACAATGAGCAGTTCTTC,CASSVGRGGYNNEQFF
TRBJ1-2,few,TRBD1,TRBV29-1,TGCAGCGTTGCCGAGGGGGCGCGTCTTTATGGCTACACCTTC,CSVAEGARLYGYTF
TRBJ2-2,.,.,TRBV14,TGTGCCAGCTCTGGACTCTCGAACACCGGGGAGCTGTTTTTT,CASSGLSNTGELFF
TRBJ1-2,.,.,TRBV9,TGTGCCAGCAGCGTAGACCAGGGCGAAGGCTACACCTTC,CASSVDQGEGYTF